A selection of T cell receptor beta chains follows, all from one sample in a study of metastatic and nonmetastatic thyroid tumors. TCRdb re-called clones via MiXCR from the PCR reads. The repertoire holds about 43,000 clones, with less than 3.5% as singletons. The sequenced sample consisted of blood. These receptors were obtained from a female donor with papillary thyroid cancer or a benign thyroid nodule (not recorded which). Some clones in this sample may be carry-over from other donors' samples. CDR3s include the opening cysteine and the closing phenylalanine or tryptophan. D genes are given only for firm matches. Only some rows state a clone size, as once, few, many or a class for expanded clones.

NA	TRBJ1-1	many	TRBV12-3/TRBV12-4	CASSLKTEAFF	TGTGCCAGCAGCCTGAAGACGGAAGCTTTCTTT
NA	TRBJ1-2	NA	TRBV2	CASSDQGEFSGYTF	TGTGCCAGCAGTGACCAGGGAGAGTTCTCTGGCTACACCTTC
TRBD1	TRBJ1-6	few	TRBV6-1	CASRDRGPSSGPLHF	TGTGCCAGCAGGGACAGGGGACCCTCCTCGGGACCCCTCCACTTT
NA	TRBJ2-7	few	TRBV28	CASSSTTYEQYF	TGTGCCAGCAGTTCTACCACCTACGAGCAGTACTTC
NA	TRBJ2-2	many	TRBV2	CASTIDRWNTGELFF	TGTGCCAGCACCATAGACAGATGGAACACCGGGGAGCTGTTTTTT
NA	TRBJ1-2	many	TRBV19	CASSLGTTNPYGYTF	TGTGCCAGTAGTCTAGGGACGACAAACCCTTATGGCTACACCTTC
NA	TRBJ1-1	few	TRBV27	CASSSRDTLNTEAFF	TGTGCCAGCAGTTCTCGGGACACCCTGAACACTGAAGCTTTCTTT
NA	TRBJ1-2	NA	TRBV5-1	CASSLGGGYTF	TGCGCCAGCAGCTTGGGAGGGGGCTACACCTTC
TRBD1	TRBJ2-7	few	TRBV5-1	CASSLTGAYEQYF	TGCGCCAGCAGCTTAACAGGGGCCTACGAGCAGTACTTC
NA	TRBJ2-3	many	TRBV10-3	CATRSGPTDTQYF	TGTGCCACCAGGAGCGGCCCCACAGATACGCAGTATTTT
NA	TRBJ1-2	few	TRBV28	CASSPPDLDSYTF	TGTGCCAGCAGCCCACCAGACTTGGATAGCTACACCTTC
NA	TRBJ2-1	many	TRBV3-1	CASSQGPVEFF	TGTGCCAGCAGCCAGGGACCCGTAGAGTTCTTC
NA	TRBJ2-1	NA	TRBV6-2/TRBV6-3	CASSWGVANEQFF	TGTGCCAGCAGTTGGGGAGTGGCGAATGAGCAGTTCTTC
NA	TRBJ2-1	few	TRBV27	CASSFGVYNEQFF	TGTGCCAGCAGTTTTGGGGTCTACAATGAGCAGTTCTTC
TRBD1	TRBJ1-1	NA	TRBV6-6	CASSYSRGRGEAFF	TGTGCCAGCAGTTACTCGAGGGGGCGGGGTGAAGCTTTCTTT
NA	TRBJ1-5	NA	TRBV28	CASSFSIGRPNQPQHF	TGTGCCAGCAGTTTTTCAATAGGGCGGCCAAATCAGCCCCAGCATTTT
TRBD1	TRBJ2-2	many	TRBV27	CASSPRQGTSGELFF	TGTGCCAGCAGTCCCAGACAGGGTACGAGCGGGGAGCTGTTTTTT
NA	TRBJ2-7	NA	TRBV6-2/TRBV6-3	CASSSGGLRAEQYF	TGTGCCAGCAGTTCCGGGGGTTTGCGGGCCGAGCAGTACTTC
TRBD2	TRBJ2-7	NA	TRBV5-1	CASSIRLAGESEQYF	TGCGCCAGCAGCATACGACTAGCGGGGGAAAGCGAGCAGTACTTC
TRBD1	TRBJ2-1	few	TRBV30	CAGRGGWGEQFF	TGTGCCGGCCGAGGGGGCTGGGGTGAGCAGTTCTTC
NA	TRBJ1-1	NA	TRBV28	CASSLRGEVTEAFF	TGTGCCAGCAGCCTTAGGGGGGAGGTGACTGAAGCTTTCTTT
NA	TRBJ2-7	few	TRBV27	CASGPWDSGGYERYF	TGTGCCAGCGGCCCCTGGGACTCTGGTGGCTACGAGCGGTACTTC
TRBD1	TRBJ1-5	NA	TRBV18	CASSPTGGQGQPQHF	TGTGCCAGCTCGCCGACAGGGGGCCAAGGTCAGCCCCAGCATTTT
NA	TRBJ2-2	many	TRBV10-2	CASSLHNTGELFF	TGCGCCAGCTCCCTGCATAACACCGGGGAGCTGTTTTTT
NA	TRBJ2-1	few	TRBV7-3	CASSLLEGTEQFF	TGTGCCAGCAGCTTACTCGAGGGAACTGAGCAGTTCTTC
TRBD1	TRBJ2-5	few	TRBV30	CAWNRGVLETQYF	TGTGCCTGGAACAGGGGAGTCCTAGAGACCCAGTACTTC
TRBD1	TRBJ1-6	medium-sized	TRBV3-1	CASSRTGYNSPLHF	TGTGCCAGCAGCCGGACAGGTTATAATTCACCCCTCCACTTT
TRBD1	TRBJ1-3	many	TRBV29-1	CSVAGTGVSGNTIYF	TGCAGCGTTGCGGGGACAGGGGTCTCTGGAAACACCATATATTTT
TRBD1	TRBJ1-1	many	TRBV20-1	CSPRTGNMNTEAFF	TGCAGTCCCCGGACAGGGAACATGAACACTGAAGCTTTCTTT